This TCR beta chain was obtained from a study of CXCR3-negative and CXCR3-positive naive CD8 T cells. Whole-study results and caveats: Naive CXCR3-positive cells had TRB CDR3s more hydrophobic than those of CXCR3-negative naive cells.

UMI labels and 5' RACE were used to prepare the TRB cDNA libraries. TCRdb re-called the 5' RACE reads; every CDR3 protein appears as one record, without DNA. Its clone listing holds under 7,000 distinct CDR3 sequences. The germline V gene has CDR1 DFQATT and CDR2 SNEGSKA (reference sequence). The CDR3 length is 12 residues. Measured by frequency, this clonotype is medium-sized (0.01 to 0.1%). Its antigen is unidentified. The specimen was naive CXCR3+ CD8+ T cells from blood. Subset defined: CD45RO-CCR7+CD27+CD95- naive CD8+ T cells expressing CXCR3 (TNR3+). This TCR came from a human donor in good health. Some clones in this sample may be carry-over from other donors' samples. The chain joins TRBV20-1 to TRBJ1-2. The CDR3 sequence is CSAQTGSYGYTF.